The clone carrying this T cell receptor (beta chain) was counted at least ten times. Its antigen is still unknown. TCRdb analysed the 5' RACE reads with MiXCR anew, one entry per CDR3 protein. The profile covers around 1.7 million distinct CDR3 sequences, with around a third appearing a single time and over 0.25% taken by the ten largest. Trimming removed 2 bases from V and 4 bases from J, with 10 bases in between. The CDR3 is 14 residues long. Germline values: CDR1 ENHRY, CDR2 SYGVKD. The sample is drawn from a study of identical twins. Overall study results and limits: Weaker excess twin sharing was seen among beta out-of-frame sequences. For cord blood, abundant beta clonotypes had fewer insertions, unlike memory repertoires, which showed none. Twin sharing of out-of-frame TCR alpha was underestimated by models in monozygotic pairs.

Sample: cord blood. V gene TRBV10-3 combines with J gene TRBJ2-3; D unresolved. This sequence originates from a newborn girl in good health. The CDR3 DNA is TGTGCCATCAGTGAGCCGATGGACCCAGATACGCAGTATTTT. It encodes CAISEPMDPDTQYF.